This T cell receptor beta chain was observed in a study of shared clonotypes between healthy human individuals. Here immunoSEQ multiplex PCR was the method, and the copy in TCRdb shows in-frame clones only, minus some. Of around 1.5 million clones detected, nearly 99% appear once; the ten largest clones hold roughly 0.45%. The sample consisted of naive CD4+ T cells sorted from blood. Subset denoted: CD45RA+ positively selected. This clonotype was obtained from a man aged 30 to 45 in good health.

CDR3 loop: CASSMISGGFQNTGELFF. CDR3 in DNA: TGTGCCAGCAGTATGATAAGTGGCGGGTTCCAGAACACCGGGGAGCTGTTTTTT. The chain has TRBV28 and TRBJ2-2; TRBD2 might be the D (5 bases). V lost 5 bases and J 1 base, leaving 20 bases between the germline ends. CDR3 length: 18 amino acids. The germline gives CDR1 MDHEN, CDR2 SYDVKM.